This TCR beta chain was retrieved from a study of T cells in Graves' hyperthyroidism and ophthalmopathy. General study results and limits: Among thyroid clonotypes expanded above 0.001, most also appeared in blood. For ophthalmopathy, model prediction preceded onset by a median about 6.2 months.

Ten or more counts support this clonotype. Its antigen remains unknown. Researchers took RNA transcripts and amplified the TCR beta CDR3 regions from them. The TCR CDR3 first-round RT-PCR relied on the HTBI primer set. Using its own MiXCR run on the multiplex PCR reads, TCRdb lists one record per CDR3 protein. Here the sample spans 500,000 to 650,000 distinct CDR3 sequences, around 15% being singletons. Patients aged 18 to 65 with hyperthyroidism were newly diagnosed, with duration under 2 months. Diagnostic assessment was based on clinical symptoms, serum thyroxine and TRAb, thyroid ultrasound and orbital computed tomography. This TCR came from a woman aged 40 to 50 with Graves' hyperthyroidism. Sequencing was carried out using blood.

This CDR3 reads CAISGGGQVYEQYF. The CDR3 DNA is TGTGCCATCAGTGGCGGTGGACAGGTCTACGAGCAGTACTTC. The chain couples TRBV10-3 to TRBJ2-7; 7 positions agree with TRBD1. This CDR3 contains 14 residues. Germline V CDR1 and CDR2: ENHRY, SYGVKD. With 4 bases clipped from V and 3 bases from J, the junction kept 6 bases outside the gene matches.